What follows are 5 T cell receptor beta chains derived from one specimen sequenced in a study of low-dose radiotherapy and immunotherapy resistance in tumors. cDNA synthesis used a TRAV/TRBV-specific primer set for both chains. A roughly 21-cycle PCR with a constant-region primer and V-primer adapter amplified TCRs. TCRdb reanalysed the reads using MiXCR and keeps one entry per CDR3 protein. This table has 100,000 or so distinct CDR3 sequences, roughly 20% appearing once. As to time point: after trial treatment. Noted treatment: LDRT plus nivolumab, ipilimumab, low-dose cyclophosphamide and aspirin (RACIN trial). The sample in question was PBMCs, obtained after low-dose radiotherapy plus immunotherapy. These TCRs come from a male donor with prostate cancer.

This clonotype was recorded at least ten times. This sequence joins TRBV9 and TRBJ2-3; D is ambiguous. The V end lost 6 bases, the J end lost 0 bases, and 11 bases lay between the germline ends. Germline CDR1 is SGDLS and CDR2 is YYNGEE. This CDR3 is built from 14 residues. CDR3 protein: CASTQTPSTDTQYF. In DNA form, the CDR3 reads TGTGCCAGCACGCAGACTCCAAGCACAGATACGCAGTATTTT.

In regard to this clonotype: A much larger clone differs by one base, so this may be a read error. This CDR3 is CASGLCYEQYF. The CDR3 region has the DNA TGTGCCAGCGGTTTATGCTACGAGCAGTACTTC. The chain employs TRBV6-5 and TRBJ2-7; D unclear. CDR1 and CDR2 (germline): MNHEY, SVGAGI. With 8 bases removed from V and 3 bases from J, the gap between germline ends came to 8 bases. This CDR3 comprises 11 residues.

This clonotype was detected only a few times. The chain links TRBV21-1 to TRBJ2-1; the DNA was not used to check the table's D call, TRBD2. TRBV21-1 is a listed pseudogene. The CDR3 is made up of 12 amino acids. The CDR3: CATLRRGNEQFF. CDR3 DNA sequence: TGTGCCACCCTTAGGAGGGGCAATGAGCAGTTCTTC.

This clonotype was detected many times. The DNA for the CDR3 is TGTGCCAGCAGCCAAGATGGCGTGAGACTAGCGGGGTGGGAGCAGTTCTTC. Its translation is CASSQDGVRLAGWEQFF. The chain links TRBV4-2 to TRBJ2-1, with TRBD2 identical over 11 bases. V lost 0 bases, J lost 10 bases, and 11 bases stayed unmatched. This CDR3 contains 17 residues. CDR1 and CDR2 (germline): LGHNA, YNFKEQ.

This clonotype occurred many times. J is TRBJ2-1 and V is TRBV6-2 or TRBV6-3; D gene unclear. V lost 7 bases to trimming and J lost 4 bases, with 11 bases between them. The germline gives CDR1 MNHEY, CDR2 SVGEGT. The CDR3 loop spans 13 amino acids. The CDR3 region is CASTEPQYNEQFF. As DNA, the CDR3 is TGTGCCAGCACAGAGCCCCAGTACAATGAGCAGTTCTTC.